One and the same sample provided the 20 T cell receptor beta chains below, sequenced in a study of T cells in Graves' hyperthyroidism and ophthalmopathy. It was RNA transcripts that yielded the amplified TCR beta CDR3 regions. Primed by the HTBI set, a first-round RT-PCR was run on the TCR CDR3. TCRdb ran MiXCR on the multiplex PCR reads and lists one entry per CDR3 protein. The sample yields about 480,000 distinct CDR3 sequences, approximately 14% seen once. The specimen was blood. The receptors stem from a woman aged 18-29 years with Graves' hyperthyroidism.

This clonotype was observed many times. V is TRBV30 and J is TRBJ1-1; D unresolved. The CDR3 loop spans 13 amino acids. V lost 3 bases, J lost 4 bases, and 12 bases lay in between. Germline CDR1 and CDR2: GTSNPN and SVGIG (reference sequence). CDR3 loop: CAWRARDITEAFF. For the CDR3, the DNA is TGTGCCTGGAGGGCGAGGGATATCACTGAAGCTTTCTTT.

The rearrangement links TRBV4-1 to TRBJ2-2; D is unclear. This CDR3 comprises 15 residues. The germline V and J ends were trimmed by 1 base and 3 bases, with 9 bases remaining between them. Germline CDR1 reads MGHRA; CDR2 reads YSYEKL. The CDR3 DNA sequence: TGCGCCAGCAGCCAAGTTCTCGTGGACACCGGGGAGCTGTTTTTT. Protein: CASSQVLVDTGELFF.

J is TRBJ1-3 and V is TRBV6-5; D uncertain. This CDR3 is 18 amino acids long. V lost 2 bases to trimming and J lost 0 bases, with 17 bases between them. The V gene's germline CDR1 is MNHEY and CDR2 SVGAGI. The CDR3 DNA sequence: TGTGCCAGCAGTTACGGCACAGTGTCTGAAGACTCTGGAAACACCATATATTTT. Translated, it gives CASSYGTVSEDSGNTIYF.

This clonotype was observed at least ten times. This rearrangement joins TRBV19 to TRBJ2-7, with unresolved D. V lost 6 bases and J 6 bases, leaving 15 bases between the germline ends. Germline CDR1 and CDR2: LNHDA and SQIVND (reference sequence). This CDR3 contains 13 residues. The CDR3 region has the DNA TGTGCCAGTAGACAGACTGACTTGGGCGAGCAGTACTTC. It translates to CASRQTDLGEQYF.

The table lists this clonotype with a few counts. As the CDR3 is not closed by the conserved phenylalanine or tryptophan, this likely results from a read error. The J gene is TRBJ1-2, the V gene TRBV3-1; TRBD1 is a possible D gene (6 bases). CDR3 length: 14 amino acids. V lost 4 bases and J 0 bases, leaving 9 bases between the germline ends. Germline CDR1 reads LGHDT; CDR2 reads YNNKEL (reference sequence). CDR3 residues: CASSPGTTNYGYTL. CDR3 in DNA: TGTGCCAGCAGCCCCGGGACAACTAACTATGGCTACACCCTC.

There are many counts of this clonotype. This chain connects TRBV15 to TRBJ1-1, with a weak D call TRBD1 (5 bases). The V gene's germline CDR1 is LNHNV and CDR2 YYDKDF (reference sequence). The CDR3 totals 20 residues. Trimming shortened V by 3 bases and J by 2 bases, and 28 bases separated the two germline ends. DNA for the CDR3: TGTGCCACCAGCAGCAGGGTAGCTCTAGCGAACTTCGTGACAAACACTGAAGCTTTCTTT. It is translated as CATSSRVALANFVTNTEAFF.

The table lists this clonotype with many counts. V usage is TRBV9 and J usage is TRBJ1-2; 8 bases agree with TRBD1. J lost 0 bases, V lost 2 bases, and 9 bases had no gene match. The CDR3 spans 17 residues. Germline assignment: CDR1 SGDLS and CDR2 YYNGEE. CDR3 loop: CASSVSKTGVSNYGYTF. The CDR3 DNA is TGTGCCAGCAGCGTCTCAAAGACAGGGGTTTCTAACTATGGCTACACCTTC.

This clonotype has only a few counts. CDR3 sequence (DNA): TGTGCCGGCACTCCCAGAGCTAGGGCGTACGAGCAGTACTTC. Translation: CAGTPRARAYEQYF. The chain recombines TRBV12-3 or TRBV12-4 with TRBJ2-7; unclear D gene. V lost 11 bases and J 4 bases, leaving 21 bases between the germline ends. The length of the CDR3 is 14 residues.

The V and J genes are TRBV27 and TRBJ1-3, with TRBD1 matching over 7 bases. The J segment lost 8 bases and the V segment lost 5 bases, leaving 9 bases of the junction unmatched. In germline, CDR1 is MNHEY, CDR2 SMNVEV (reference sequence). This CDR3 comprises 14 residues. The chain's CDR3 is CASSLTGVEDTIYF. In DNA, the CDR3 is TGTGCCAGCAGTCTCACAGGGGTCGAAGACACCATATATTTT.

This clonotype has only a few counts. The V call is TRBV7-3, the J call TRBJ1-1, with D possibly matching TRBD1 (5 bases). V was clipped by 9 bases and J by 4 bases, with 18 bases between them. The CDR3 has 14 amino acids. Germline V gene sequence: CDR1 SGHTA, CDR2 FQGTGA. The CDR3 sequence: CASSPRGPFTEAFF. The CDR3 nucleotides read TGTGCCAGTAGCCCCCGGGGCCCCTTCACTGAAGCTTTCTTT.

This clonotype was seen more than once but under ten times. This rearrangement joins TRBV19 to TRBJ2-5; TRBD1 matches at 10 bases. The CDR3 is made up of 15 amino acids. With V trimmed by 6 bases and J by 7 bases, 11 bases remained unmatched. Germline V CDR1 and CDR2: LNHDA, SQIVND (reference sequence). The CDR3, as DNA: TGTGCCAGTAGATCACAGGACAGGGGGTGGGTGACCCAGTACTTC. It translates to CASRSQDRGWVTQYF.

The table lists this clonotype with many counts. The chain uses TRBV7-3 and TRBJ2-3, with 11 bases fitting TRBD2. V shed 5 bases and J 6 bases; nucleotides not matched to a gene: 10. This CDR3 region has 16 residues. Germline-derived CDR1 and CDR2 are SGHTA and FQGTGA. CDR3 region: CASSPLTSGNGDTQYF. CDR3 nucleotides: TGTGCCAGCAGCCCCCTGACTAGCGGGAACGGGGATACGCAGTATTTT.

This clonotype occurred many times. The chain is built from TRBV12-3 or TRBV12-4 and TRBJ1-2; D is perhaps TRBD1 (5 bases). Deletions cut 5 bases from V and 8 bases from J, with 15 bases between. CDR3 length: 13 amino acids. CDR3 nucleotides: TGTGCCAGCAGTATCGACAGAAGAGTAGGCTACACCTTC. Its protein is CASSIDRRVGYTF.

Concerning this clonotype: Given a much more abundant clone one base away, this may be a read error. J is TRBJ2-3 and V is TRBV2; no clear D gene. CDR1 SNHLY and CDR2 FYNNEI come from the germline V gene. The CDR3 extends over 12 amino acids. The CDR3: CASEGEVDMQYF. The CDR3 DNA follows: TGTGCCAGCGAAGGTGAGGTAGATATGCAGTATTTT. The variable domain in full, completed from reference TRBV2 and TRBJ2-3, reads EPEVTQTPSHQVTQMGQEVILRCVPISNHLYFYWYRQILGQKVEFLVSFYNNEISEKSEIFDDQFSVERPDGSNFTLKIRSTKLEDSAMYFCASEGEVDMQYFGPGTRLTVL.

This clonotype was picked up many times. V is TRBV29-1 and J is TRBJ2-5; 13 bases are shared with TRBD2. Germline CDR1 is SQVTM and CDR2 is ANQGSEA. The V gene end was trimmed by 7 bases and the J gene end by 2 bases; junction bases not matched to a gene: 10. This CDR3 is built from 16 residues. The DNA of the CDR3 is TGCAGCGCAGAGGGACTAGCGGGAAGACTTCAAGAGACCCAGTACTTC. Protein product: CSAEGLAGRLQETQYF.

This clonotype was observed a handful of times. The gene calls are TRBV24-1 and TRBJ2-1, with D hard to call. With 4 bases removed from V and 14 bases from J, the gap between germline ends came to 17 bases. The germline V gene has CDR1 KGHDR and CDR2 SFDVKD. The CDR3 consists of 13 residues. The CDR3 region has the DNA TGTGCCACCAGTGACCCCACCGTGCCAAGGGAGTTCTTC. Translating gives CATSDPTVPREFF.

This clonotype occurred a few times. This sequence joins TRBV5-1 and TRBJ2-7; D is ambiguous. The CDR3 is 13 amino acids. V shed 0 bases and J shed 5 bases, with 9 bases lying between them. Per germline, CDR1 SGHRS and CDR2 YFSETQ. The CDR3 coding sequence is TGCGCCAGCAGCTTGGGGGCGTTCGACGAGCAGTACGTC. This encodes CASSLGAFDEQYV.

This clonotype showed up just a few times. The chain is built from TRBV3-1 and TRBJ1-3; 7 bases are a match to TRBD1. This CDR3 region has 15 residues. Germline loops: CDR1 LGHDT, CDR2 YNNKEL (reference sequence). V trimming: 2 bases; J trimming: 7 bases; junction bases outside the gene matches: 8. The chain's CDR3 is CASSQPTGLANTIYF. DNA of the CDR3: TGTGCCAGCAGCCAACCGACAGGGTTAGCGAACACCATATATTTT. The whole variable domain, filled in from reference TRBV3-1 and TRBJ1-3, reads DTAVSQTPKYLVTQMGNDKSIKCEQNLGHDTMYWYKQDSKKFLKIMFSYNNKELIINETVPNRFSPKSPDKAHLNLHINSLELGDSAVYFCASSQPTGLANTIYFGEGSWLTVV.

The table lists this clonotype with many counts. The V call is TRBV6-5, the J call TRBJ2-1; unclear D gene. CDR1 MNHEY and CDR2 SVGAGI come from the germline V gene. The CDR3 is made up of 13 amino acids. V was pared by 3 bases and J by 9 bases, with 12 bases between. The CDR3 is CASSYKGYFEQFF. CDR3 nucleotides: TGTGCCAGCAGTTATAAGGGTTATTTTGAGCAGTTCTTC.

This clonotype was recorded many times. V usage is TRBV18 and J usage is TRBJ2-7; D remains unclear. This CDR3 is built from 13 residues. Germline V gives CDR1 KGHSH, CDR2 LQKENI. The V and J ends lost 0 bases and 5 bases respectively, with 8 bases between them. In DNA form, the CDR3 reads TGTGCCAGCTCACCACCGGGAAGCCACGAGCAGTACTTC. Its protein product is CASSPPGSHEQYF.